The entry below gives a single TCR beta chain sequence along with its context. What it binds is not known. This sample was included in a study of OX40 agonist ivuxolimab in advanced cancers. About the study: Ivuxolimab, an antibody that agonizes OX40 (CD134), was administered to the patients. Under the entry rules, prior anti-PD-1, anti-PD-L1 or anti-CTLA-4 therapy was allowed, and more than 35% had some. Dose-escalation patients were diagnosed with hepatocellular carcinoma, melanoma, renal cell cancer or head and neck cancer.

Sequencing was performed with immunoSEQ multiplex PCR; in TCRdb, only in-frame clones are kept and a portion is missing. This repertoire shows roughly 100,000 clones, roughly 90% found once; its top ten account for roughly 0.79%. The V gene lost 7 bases and the J gene lost 6 bases, with 13 bases spanning the gap. The CDR3 is 13 amino acids. Germline lookup yields CDR1 SGHAT and CDR2 FQNNGV. Study-wide findings and caveats: Some of the nonresponding patients also showed low levels of normalized T-cell clonal expansion.

The clonotype comes from an adult with an advanced solid tumor such as melanoma, head and neck, liver or kidney cancer. The chain joins TRBV11-2 to TRBJ2-1; D may be TRBD1 or TRBD2 (5 bases each). Source: CD4+ or CD8+ T cells sorted from blood, taken in a trial of the OX40 agonist ivuxolimab. The DNA for the CDR3 is TGTGCCAGCACCTTGGGGGTAGGCAATGAGCAGTTCTTC. It is translated as CASTLGVGNEQFF. The variable domain in full, completed from reference TRBV11-2 and TRBJ2-1, reads EAGVAQSPRYKIIEKRQSVAFWCNPISGHATLYWYQQILGQGPKLLIQFQNNGVVDDSQLPKDRFSAERLKGVDSTLKIQPAKLEDSAVYLCASTLGVGNEQFFGPGTRLTVL.